The text below deals with one T cell receptor beta chain. Its antigen specificity is not known. The record has no base qualities; no much larger clone is one base away. The data are from a study of PD-1 blockade in classical Hodgkin lymphoma (TCRdb year 2020). A note on the overall study: Nivolumab dosing was 3 mg/kg intravenously every 2 weeks, continuing until either disease progression or unacceptable toxicity. A peripheral blood immune signature of response to PD-1 blockade in classical Hodgkin lymphoma was defined using TCR beta sequencing and CyTOF.

According to the germline V gene (reference sequence), CDR1 reads LNHDA and CDR2 reads SQIVND. Trimming removed 4 bases from V and 0 bases from J; the gene matches leave 10 bases unexplained. Including cysteine and phenylalanine, the CDR3 has 18 amino acids. CDR3 DNA only is kept here, 54 bases in frame from base 1. Genomic DNA was isolated using the Qiagen DNeasy kit from unsorted PBMCs as well as from negatively selected CD4+ and CD8+ fractions. TCR beta CDR3 regions were subjected to amplification by immunoSEQ multiplex PCR with primers that anneal to V and J segments. Amplification bias was minimized using a synthetic immune receptor repertoire, and residual bias was removed computationally after sequencing. Concerning the study's data processing: Repertoire diversity was quantified as the Shannon entropy index using custom Python scripts. The unsorted, CD4+ and CD8+ repertoires were each analyzed separately, with the exception of combined analyses, where CD4+ and CD8+ sequences were merged in silico. A clone counted as expanded when the clone's frequency after treatment rose at least 2-fold relative to C1D1, and clones undetected at baseline were given a pseudocount of 0.5. Singleton clones were defined as clones with 0 or 1 copy at C1D1, and non-singleton clones were defined as clones with 2 or more copies. Clones expanded in unsorted samples were assigned a CD4+, CD8+ or unknown annotation through matching of protein sequences in sorted samples from the same patient. Wilcoxon tests on paired samples were used to test changes in diversity from C1D1 to C4D1. TCRdb took over this immuneACCESS table, retaining in-frame rearrangements with V and J assigned. Such tables are incomplete; in checked studies, under half of the missing clones stem from an unresolved V gene, and the remainder is unexplained. V, J and clone size derive from that table, while D and trimming were established from the DNA sequence. In this sample the table shows about 6,400 clones, around nine tenths of which occur a single time. Of the sample, 1.3% to 1.5% is held by the ten largest clones.

The time point label here, explained by the study, means: cycle 4 day 1 (C4D1), after about 6 weeks of nivolumab. Every trial patient had relapsed after autologous stem cell transplantation, and cohorts A, B and C differed in prior brentuximab vedotin exposure. Magnetic negative selection with a Miltenyi CD4+ T cell isolation kit was used to purify CD4+ T cells from thawed PBMCs. The trial cohort was composed of 56 patients with relapsed/refractory classical Hodgkin lymphoma, for whom complete response, partial response or progressive disease was recorded as best overall response. Single-agent nivolumab was administered to trial patients in the multi-cohort phase II CheckMate 205 trial. An independent review committee assessed best overall response by applying the 2007 International Working Group response criteria. Trial PBMCs were obtained immediately prior to nivolumab initiation (C1D1) and on therapy at cycle 2 day 1 and cycle 4 day 1. Peripheral blood was collected in 8 mL Vacutainer Cell Preparation Tubes, from which PBMCs were isolated by centrifugation and then cryopreserved. Purified CD4+ and CD8+ fractions were generated only in cases for which an additional PBMC sample was available. Magnetically labelled cells were depleted on LS columns in a quadroMACS separator, and the flow-through was collected as the purified fraction.

What the study reported, not specific to this receptor: Newly diagnosed patients were reported to have lower baseline TCR diversity than healthy donors, and relapsed/refractory patients were reported to have lower baseline TCR diversity still. The study was restricted to a single clinical trial cohort, and the causes of repertoire differences, possibly disease activity or prior therapy, were left undefined. By C4D1, a significant rise was seen in CD4+ TCR diversity but not in CD8+ TCR diversity (p=0.0027 vs p=0.16), and the rise was most apparent among complete responders (p=0.02). Trial patients with a complete response had baseline diversity similar to that of newly diagnosed patients, while partial responders and progressors had significantly lower diversity. Diversity was lower in patients who began nivolumab less than 1 year after ASCT, so these patients were left out of later analyses to avoid confounding by immune reconstitution.

The chain is assembled from TRBV19 and TRBJ1-5, with TRBD1 matching 9 junction bases. The specimen was CD4+ T cells from blood, collected before the fourth cycle of nivolumab. The sequence was obtained from a human donor with classical Hodgkin lymphoma. DNA sequence: TGTGCCAGTAGTACCCCCGGGACAGGGAGTTATAGCAATCAGCCCCAGCATTTT. Its translation reads: CASSTPGTGSYSNQPQHF.